These 7 T cell receptor beta chains originate from one sample sequenced in a study of human T cells and chemical hapten exposure listed by TCRdb under 2021. This sample's time point label indicates: patch test 1, 2 weeks after DPC sensitization. The sample's treatment or condition label, decoded: therapeutic diphenylcyclopropenone sensitization with weekly scalp DPC. The method behind the library was RACE. Reads for this sample came from a NextSeq 500. TCRdb itself trimmed the public reads at Q25 with fastp, ran MiXCR and retained productive beta chains. Merged by CDR3 protein, the rows form single entries marked with the most common genes and DNA. This sample lists under 200,000 distinct CDR3 sequences; around 13% were detected once. In total, the top ten clones hold less than 2% of the sample. Here the sequenced sample was whole blood, taken in connection with sensitization to the hapten diphenylcyclopropenone (DPC). The receptors originated from a woman in her thirties with alopecia areata. Some clones in this sample may be carry-over from other donors' samples.

This clonotype showed up just a few times. The rearrangement uses TRBV5-1 and TRBJ2-1, with D unresolved. There are 15 residues in the CDR3. V lost 1 base, J lost 6 bases, and 14 bases lay in between. CDR1 and CDR2 from the germline V gene are SGHRS and YFSETQ. CDR3 loop: CASSLRTTGGNEQFF. CDR3 bases: TGCGCCAGCAGCTTGCGAACCACGGGCGGCAATGAGCAGTTCTTC.

The CDR3: CASSLAGQRDQPQHF. DNA of the CDR3: TGTGCCAGCAGCTTAGCGGGGCAAAGGGATCAGCCCCAGCATTTT. The chain carries TRBV7-9 and TRBJ1-5; D may be TRBD1 (5 bases). The CDR3 length is 15 residues. The germline CDR1 and CDR2 sequences are SEHNR and FQNEAQ (reference sequence). With 0 bases removed from V and 5 bases from J, the gap between germline ends came to 11 bases.

This clonotype was seen only a few times. V gene TRBV5-1 combines with J gene TRBJ2-5, with D perhaps TRBD1 (6 bases). V was clipped by 2 bases and J by 0 bases, with 8 bases between them. The CDR3 totals 14 residues. Germline CDR1 SGHRS, CDR2 YFSETQ. In DNA, the CDR3 is TGCGCCAGCAGCTTTTCAGGGGACCAAGAGACCCAGTACTTC. Protein product: CASSFSGDQETQYF.

This clonotype occurred many times. The chain carries TRBV7-9 and TRBJ2-1; D remains unclear. The V gene lost 1 base and the J gene lost 9 bases, with 13 bases spanning the gap. The CDR3 is made up of 14 amino acids. Germline-derived CDR1 and CDR2 are SEHNR and FQNEAQ (reference sequence). The CDR3 region is CASSLEGSQSEQFF. Here the CDR3 DNA reads TGTGCCAGCAGCTTAGAAGGTAGCCAGAGTGAGCAGTTCTTC. Variable domain in full (rest from reference TRBV7-9 and TRBJ2-1): DTGVSQNPRHKITKRGQNVTFRCDPISEHNRLYWYRQTLGQGPEFLTYFQNEAQLEKSRLLSDRFSAERPKGSFSTLEIQRTEQGDSAMYLCASSLEGSQSEQFFGPGTRLTVL.

This clonotype was observed many times. The chain combines TRBV4-2 with TRBJ1-6; no clear D. There are 16 residues in the CDR3. V was clipped by 4 bases and J by 7 bases, with 17 bases between them. Germline V gives CDR1 LGHNA, CDR2 YNFKEQ. The DNA of the CDR3 is TGTGCCAGCAGCCGCGCCTCCGGGCAGATAAATTCACCCCTCCACTTT. Protein: CASSRASGQINSPLHF.

The sample holds many counts of this clonotype. This chain links TRBV6-2 or TRBV6-3 with TRBJ2-7; 11 bases fit TRBD2. The junction had 4 bases not matched to a gene; V was cut back by 6 bases and J by 0 bases. The CDR3 sequence is 15 residues long. Germline CDR1 reads MNHEY; CDR2 reads SVGEGT. The chain's CDR3 is CASRSLAGGSYEQYF. Written as DNA, the CDR3 is TGTGCCAGCAGAAGCCTAGCGGGAGGCTCCTACGAGCAGTACTTC.

Only a few counts were recorded for this clonotype. The rearrangement links TRBV6-1 to TRBJ1-6, with TRBD1 matching 7 bases. Germline CDR1 is MNHNS and CDR2 is SASEGT. The CDR3 has 15 amino acids. Unmatched junction bases numbered 4, after V lost 1 base and J lost 7 bases. The CDR3 DNA follows: TGTGCCAGCAGTGAAGTATACAGGGGAAATTCACCCCTCCACTTT. Its protein product is CASSEVYRGNSPLHF.